A selection of T cell receptor beta chains follows, all from one sample in a study of blood T cell repertoires in COVID-19. TCRdb keeps only in-frame clones here, not all; method: immunoSEQ multiplex PCR. The sample shows roughly 310,000 clones, under 95% of them seen only once. Sequencing used PBMCs or T cells enriched from blood (not recorded which). The source is a man aged 55 to 70 who had recovered from COVID-19. Each CDR3 is given with its conserved first and last residue. A D gene is named only where the DNA matches it firmly. Clone size is shown for a subset of rows, as once, few, many or a class of expanded clone.

D,J,V,size,CDR3,DNA
TRBD1,TRBJ2-7,TRBV5-6,few,CASRPTGSGSYEQYF,TGTGCCAGCAGACCGACAGGGTCGGGGTCCTACGAGCAGTACTTC
TRBD1,TRBJ2-2,TRBV5-8,-,CASRGQAVNTGELFF,TGTGCCAGCCGTGGACAGGCGGTAAACACCGGGGAGCTGTTTTTT
TRBD1,TRBJ1-5,TRBV5-1,-,CASSLQGQLREPQHF,TGCGCCAGCAGCCTCCAGGGACAGTTAAGAGAGCCCCAGCATTTT
-,TRBJ2-1,TRBV4-1,-,CASSHSSYNEQFF,TGCGCCAGCAGCCATAGCAGTTACAATGAGCAGTTCTTC
TRBD1,TRBJ1-2,TRBV23-1,-,CASSHIDRAIYGYTF,TGCGCCAGCAGTCACATCGACAGGGCCATCTATGGCTACACCTTC
TRBD1,TRBJ1-2,TRBV20-1,-,CSARGTENYGYTF,TGCAGTGCTCGTGGGACAGAGAACTATGGCTACACCTTC
TRBD1,TRBJ1-1,TRBV6-5,-,CASSYQRQGAIAFF,TGTGCCAGCAGTTACCAACGACAGGGGGCGATTGCTTTCTTT
-,TRBJ1-6,TRBV3-1/TRBV3-2,-,CASCPGGTTRSPLHF,TGTGCCAGCTGCCCGGGGGGTACGACAAGGTCACCCCTCCACTTT
-,TRBJ2-7,TRBV5-1,-,CASSHGEVGYEQYF,TGCGCCAGCAGCCACGGGGAGGTGGGCTACGAGCAGTACTTC
-,TRBJ2-5,TRBV24-1,-,CATSDLSPEGWETQYF,TGTGCCACCAGTGATTTGTCCCCGGAGGGATGGGAGACCCAGTACTTC
-,TRBJ1-6,TRBV3-1/TRBV3-2,-,CASSQAATSVQGSLHF,TGTGCCAGCAGCCAAGCAGCGACAAGCGTCCAGGGGTCCCTCCACTTT
-,TRBJ2-2,TRBV6-5,once,CASRTRRAGELFF,TGTGCCAGCAGGACCCGGAGAGCCGGGGAGCTGTTTTTT
TRBD1,TRBJ2-2,TRBV5-1,once,CASSKKGTGVGTGELFF,TGCGCCAGCAGCAAGAAGGGGACAGGGGTCGGGACCGGGGAGCTGTTTTTT
TRBD1,TRBJ1-5,TRBV2,-,CASSRDSLSNQPQHF,TGTGCCAGCAGCCGGGACAGCCTTAGCAATCAGCCCCAGCATTTT
TRBD1,TRBJ1-4,TRBV2,-,CATGGRTSTNEKLFF,TGTGCCACAGGGGGGCGGACTTCAACTAATGAAAAACTGTTTTTT
-,TRBJ2-7,TRBV10-3,-,CAISTLGQSALSEQYF,TGTGCCATCAGTACCCTAGGACAGTCAGCTTTATCCGAGCAGTACTTC